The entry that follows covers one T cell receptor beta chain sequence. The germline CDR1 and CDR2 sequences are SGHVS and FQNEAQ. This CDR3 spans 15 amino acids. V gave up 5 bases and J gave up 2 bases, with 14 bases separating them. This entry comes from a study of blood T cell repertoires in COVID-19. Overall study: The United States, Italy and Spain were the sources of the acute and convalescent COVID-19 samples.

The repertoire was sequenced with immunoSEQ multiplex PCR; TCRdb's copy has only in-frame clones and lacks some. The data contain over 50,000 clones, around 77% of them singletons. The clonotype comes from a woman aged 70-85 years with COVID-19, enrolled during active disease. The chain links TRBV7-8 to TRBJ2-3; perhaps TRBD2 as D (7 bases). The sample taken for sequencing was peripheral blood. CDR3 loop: CASSPRGAPTDTQYF. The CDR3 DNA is TGTGCCAGCAGCCCACGGGGGGCTCCCACAGATACGCAGTATTTT.